Presented here are 22 T cell receptor beta chains from one specimen sequenced in a study of T cells after yellow fever vaccination. From the 5' RACE reads, TCRdb called clonotypes with MiXCR, one entry per CDR3 protein. The sample shows about 630,000 distinct CDR3 sequences, about 12% of them seen only once. The sample consisted of PBMCs, taken on the day of the yellow fever booster vaccination. These receptors came from a young man who received the YFV17D yellow fever vaccine.

V and J are TRBV29-1 and TRBJ2-5, with 7 bases that match TRBD1. Germline V gene lookup returns CDR1 SQVTM and CDR2 ANQGSEA. This CDR3 contains 13 residues. J was trimmed by 2 bases and V by 7 bases; bases with no gene match: 7. As DNA, the CDR3 is TGCAGCGGGGGGTTGGGACAGCAAGAGACCCAGTACTTC. This translates into CSGGLGQQETQYF.

This clonotype was counted ten times or more. CDR3 protein: CASSLELLNNEQFF. The CDR3 DNA reads TGTGCCAGCAGCTTAGAGCTGCTAAACAATGAGCAGTTCTTC. This chain links TRBV7-6 with TRBJ2-1; no reliable D call. The germline V and J ends were trimmed by 1 base and 5 bases, with 9 bases remaining between them. CDR1 and CDR2 from the germline V gene are SGHVS and FNYEAQ. CDR3 size: 14 residues.

The chain links TRBV7-6 to TRBJ2-5, with D maybe TRBD1 (5 bases). Germline V lookup: CDR1 SGHVS, CDR2 FNYEAQ. The CDR3 runs 13 residues. V was clipped by 4 bases and J by 7 bases, with 13 bases between them. CDR3 DNA sequence: TGTGCCAGCAGCTCCCAGGGCTCCGTGACCCAGTACTTC. It codes for CASSSQGSVTQYF. Full variable domain (missing parts from reference TRBV7-6 and TRBJ2-5): GAGVSQSPRYKVTKRGQDVALRCDPISGHVSLYWYRQALGQGPEFLTYFNYEAQQDKSGLPNDRFSAERPEGSISTLTIQRTEQRDSAMYRCASSSQGSVTQYFGPGTRLLVL.

Many counts were recorded for this clonotype. One end of the junction is discordant with germline, which a read error may explain. V is TRBV5-1 and J is TRBJ2-3, with 7 bases fitting TRBD2. Germline loops: CDR1 SGHRS, CDR2 YFSETQ. The CDR3 contains 15 residues. As DNA, the CDR3 is TGTGCCAGCAGTTTAGGCGGGAGAGGCACAGATACGCAGTATTTT. Its protein product is CASSLGGRGTDTQYF.

This clonotype has just a few counts. V usage is TRBV15 and J usage is TRBJ2-2; D not resolved. The CDR3 consists of 16 residues. The V end lost 3 bases, the J end lost 4 bases, and 15 bases lay between the germline ends. Germline values: CDR1 LNHNV, CDR2 YYDKDF (reference sequence). The CDR3 protein is CATSSARVGATGELFF. DNA for the CDR3: TGTGCCACCAGCAGCGCTCGAGTGGGCGCCACCGGGGAGCTGTTTTTT.

The chain carries TRBV6-5 and TRBJ2-7; 9 bases align to TRBD2. CDR3 length: 15 amino acids. J was trimmed by 3 bases and V by 2 bases; bases with no gene match: 5. Germline loops: CDR1 MNHEY, CDR2 SVGAGI. CDR3: CASSYEAGGGYEQYF. Written as DNA, the CDR3 is TGTGCCAGCAGTTACGAAGCGGGAGGAGGCTACGAGCAGTACTTC.

This clonotype has only a few counts. J is TRBJ2-1 and V is TRBV24-1; TRBD2 aligns across 7 bases. V shed 2 bases, J shed 8 bases, and the junction held 2 bases outside the gene matches. Germline assignment: CDR1 KGHDR and CDR2 SFDVKD. This CDR3 has 13 amino acids. The chain's CDR3 is CATSDSGRDEQFF. The DNA for the CDR3 is TGTGCCACCAGTGATTCAGGGAGGGATGAGCAGTTCTTC.

The genes are TRBV29-1 and TRBJ2-3; TRBD1 matches at 7 bases. V was clipped by 4 bases and J by 2 bases; unmatched bases: 6. Germline CDR1 and CDR2: SQVTM and ANQGSEA. CDR3 length: 14 amino acids. The CDR3 DNA reads as TGCAGCGTTGTAGAGGGGGCAAACACAGATACGCAGTATTTT. It encodes CSVVEGANTDTQYF.

This chain connects TRBV6-2 or TRBV6-3 to TRBJ2-1; a weak D match, TRBD1 (6 bases). In germline, CDR1 is MNHEY, CDR2 SVGEGT. The CDR3 has 15 amino acids. The V end lost 8 bases, the J end lost 6 bases, and 20 bases lay between the germline ends. The CDR3 region has the DNA TGTGCCAGCCCCCTGGGGGCCGCCCCGCTCAATGAGCAGTTCTTC. Protein: CASPLGAAPLNEQFF.

This clonotype was found a few times. The rearrangement uses TRBV5-1 and TRBJ2-3, with 7 bases matching TRBD2. The CDR3 sequence is 16 residues long. Germline CDR1 SGHRS, CDR2 YFSETQ. The V and J ends lost 0 bases and 3 bases, in that order; junction bases with no gene match: 7. The CDR3 nucleotides are TGCGCCAGCAGCTTGGAAGAGGGAGGGCCGACAGATACGCAGTATTTT. Translated: CASSLEEGGPTDTQYF.

The chain combines TRBV2 with TRBJ2-7; perhaps TRBD2 as D (5 bases). Trimming removed 6 bases from V and 3 bases from J, with 9 bases in between. Per the germline V gene, CDR1 is SNHLY and CDR2 is FYNNEI. The CDR3 is 12 residues long. The DNA of the CDR3 is TGTGCCAGCAGCAAAACTAGCTACGAGCAGTACTTC. This codes for CASSKTSYEQYF.

J is TRBJ2-1 and V is TRBV5-1; 8 nucleotides align to TRBD2. This CDR3 contains 16 residues. Germline CDR1 reads SGHRS; CDR2 reads YFSETQ. V lost 4 bases and J lost 5; bases outside the gene matches: 11. The CDR3 sequence: CASSPPTSASHNEQFF. The DNA of the CDR3 is TGCGCCAGCAGCCCTCCGACTAGCGCTTCCCACAATGAGCAGTTCTTC.

There are a few counts of this clonotype. The chain recombines TRBV7-2 with TRBJ1-2, with 8 positions matching TRBD1. The germline V gene has CDR1 SGHTA and CDR2 FQGNSA. The CDR3 sequence is 16 residues long. Trimming cost V 3 bases and J 4 bases; bases outside gene matches: 10. CDR3 sequence: CASSFWAPTGGYGYTF. In DNA form, the CDR3 reads TGTGCCAGCAGCTTTTGGGCTCCTACAGGGGGCTATGGCTACACCTTC.

The sample holds a few counts of this clonotype. The chain uses TRBV29-1 and TRBJ2-5; D gene uncertain. From germline, CDR1 is SQVTM and CDR2 ANQGSEA. Trimming took 2 bases from V and 3 from J, leaving 1 base between them. The CDR3 runs 10 residues. The CDR3 sequence: CSVEKETQYF. CDR3 DNA sequence: TGCAGCGTTGAAAAAGAGACCCAGTACTTC.

This chain links TRBV4-3 with TRBJ2-6; D call uncertain. V lost 8 bases to trimming and J lost 2 bases, with 10 bases between them. In germline, CDR1 is LGHNA, CDR2 YSLEER. The CDR3 runs to 14 residues. The CDR3 nucleotides read TGCGCCAGCGCCCTAATGACTGGGGCCAACGTCCTGACTTTC. Residues: CASALMTGANVLTF.

This clonotype appeared a few times. The chain joins TRBV4-2 to TRBJ2-1, with 7 bases identical to TRBD2. The V segment lost 3 bases and the J segment 0 bases; nucleotides outside the gene matches: 5. CDR1 is LGHNA, CDR2 YNFKEQ, per germline. This CDR3 has 16 amino acids. For the CDR3, the DNA is TGTGCCAGCAGCCAGTCTAGCGGACGCTCCTACAATGAGCAGTTCTTC. It codes for CASSQSSGRSYNEQFF.

This clonotype appeared a few times. V gene TRBV20-1 combines with J gene TRBJ2-5; D unclear. The CDR3 totals 13 residues. Germline-derived CDR1 and CDR2 are DFQATT and SNEGSKA (reference sequence). V lost 2 bases and J lost 2, with 9 bases in between. The CDR3 spells CSARPADQETQYF. The CDR3 DNA reads TGCAGTGCTAGACCGGCTGATCAAGAGACCCAGTACTTC.

This clonotype was counted ten times or more. This rearrangement joins TRBV18 to TRBJ2-7; no firm D call. The V gene lost 2 bases and the J gene lost 0 bases, with 8 bases spanning the gap. Germline V gene data show CDR1 as KGHSH and CDR2 as LQKENI. The CDR3 is 14 residues long. CDR3 protein: CASSPYRDSYEQYF. The CDR3 DNA follows: TGTGCCAGCTCACCATATAGGGACTCCTACGAGCAGTACTTC.

V gene TRBV19 combines with J gene TRBJ2-7; 11 bases are a match to TRBD2. The V gene end was trimmed by 5 bases and the J gene end by 3 bases; junction bases not matched to a gene: 6. The germline CDR1 and CDR2 sequences are LNHDA and SQIVND (reference sequence). The CDR3 loop spans 15 amino acids. The CDR3 bases are TGTGCCAGTAGTCCCGGGACTAGCGGCCTCTACGAGCAGTACTTC. The encoded protein is CASSPGTSGLYEQYF. Supplemented by reference TRBV19 and TRBJ2-7, the full variable domain reads DGGITQSPKYLFRKEGQNVTLSCEQNLNHDAMYWYRQDPGQGLRLIYYSQIVNDFQKGDIAEGYSVSREKKESFPLTVTSAQKNPTAFYLCASSPGTSGLYEQYFGPGTRLTVT.

The sample holds a few counts of this clonotype. V gene TRBV11-2 combines with J gene TRBJ2-3; 16 bases align to TRBD2. The CDR3 spans 18 residues. V shed 2 bases and J 4 bases; nucleotides not matched to a gene: 6. CDR1 is SGHAT and CDR2 is FQNNGV in the germline V gene. CDR3 amino acids: CASSLMGLAGGPPDTQYF. The CDR3 DNA follows: TGTGCCAGCAGCTTAATGGGACTAGCGGGAGGGCCCCCAGATACGCAGTATTTT. Drawing the rest from reference TRBV11-2 and TRBJ2-3, the complete variable domain is EAGVAQSPRYKIIEKRQSVAFWCNPISGHATLYWYQQILGQGPKLLIQFQNNGVVDDSQLPKDRFSAERLKGVDSTLKIQPAKLEDSAVYLCASSLMGLAGGPPDTQYFGPGTRLTVL.

This clonotype came up a few times. The V call is TRBV7-8, the J call TRBJ2-7, with a weak D call TRBD1 (6 bases). The CDR3 runs 14 residues. Deletions cut 5 bases from V and 7 bases from J, with 18 bases between. Germline-derived CDR1 and CDR2 are SGHVS and FQNEAQ. The CDR3 region is CASSQGGHLGEQYF. CDR3 coding DNA: TGTGCCAGCAGCCAAGGGGGACATTTGGGGGAGCAGTACTTC.

The chain employs TRBV20-1 and TRBJ2-1, with TRBD1 identical over 11 bases. The germline V gene has CDR1 DFQATT and CDR2 SNEGSKA (reference sequence). This CDR3 contains 17 residues. The V and J ends lost 6 bases and 4 bases, in that order; junction bases with no gene match: 14. Here the CDR3 DNA reads TGCAGTGCCCAAGGACAGGGGGCGGGGCGGAGTTACAATGAGCAGTTCTTC. Protein: CSAQGQGAGRSYNEQFF.